In this sample, the clone carrying this T cell receptor beta chain turned up many times. What it binds is not known. The sample originates from a study of Graves' ophthalmopathy and Graves' hyperthyroidism. Amplified material comprised TCR beta CDR3 regions derived from RNA transcripts. Second-round multiplex PCR came after a first-round RT-PCR that employed HTBI primers. TCRdb itself ran the multiplex PCR reads through MiXCR, one entry per CDR3 protein. The sample has around 1,200,000 distinct CDR3 sequences, roughly 35% seen once. Regarding the study as a whole: Blood also harbored most expanded thyroid clonotypes above 0.001 frequency.

Germline V gives CDR1 SGHRS, CDR2 YFSETQ. Deletions cut 0 bases from V and 1 base from J, with 8 bases between. The CDR3 is 15 residues long. The rearrangement joins TRBV5-1 to TRBJ1-5; D is uncertain. The TCR was taken from an adult man with Graves' hyperthyroidism. The sample comprised peripheral blood or thyroid tissue (not recorded which). The CDR3 DNA is TGCGCCAGCAGCTTGGGTCTGATGAGCAATCAGCCCCAGCATTTT. As protein: CASSLGLMSNQPQHF.